The subject of this entry is one T cell receptor (beta chain). The CDR3 length is 16 residues. Per germline, CDR1 LNHDA and CDR2 SQIVND (reference sequence). The junction had 9 bases not matched to a gene; V was cut back by 5 bases and J by 4 bases. This sample stems from a study of blood T cell repertoires in COVID-19. Here immunoSEQ multiplex PCR was the method, and the copy in TCRdb shows in-frame clones only, minus some. The repertoire consists of some 120,000 clones, with about 84% occurring once and the leading ten covering 12%. Sequences were obtained from peripheral blood. This TCR was recovered from a woman aged 60-75 years with acute or convalescent COVID-19. V usage is TRBV19 and J usage is TRBJ1-5; 9 bases are shared with TRBD1. The chain's CDR3 is CASSYTHRGPNQPQHF. For the CDR3, the DNA is TGTGCCAGTAGTTATACACACAGGGGGCCAAATCAGCCCCAGCATTTT.